This T cell receptor beta chain was sequenced for a study of Graves' ophthalmopathy and Graves' hyperthyroidism. Notes on the study in general: In separating ophthalmopathy from stable hyperthyroidism, a 13-signature model achieved 85% to 90% sensitivity and 81.08% specificity.

In the case of this clonotype: Its target is not known. A junction boundary mismatches the germline segment, possibly from a read error.

There are 14 residues in the CDR3. Germline V gives CDR1 SGDLS, CDR2 YYNGEE. The sequenced template was RNA, covering the TCR beta CDR3 region. RT-PCR in the first round used HTBI primers; a second-round multiplex PCR followed. TCRdb ran MiXCR on the multiplex PCR reads and lists one entry per CDR3 protein. The table has around 1.1 million distinct CDR3 sequences, less than 45% seen once. Sequencing used peripheral blood or thyroid tissue (not recorded which). The V gene is TRBV9, the J gene TRBJ2-6; the D is unclear. The source is an adult man with Graves' hyperthyroidism. The CDR3 here is CASSIPDGRNTEAF. The CDR3 nucleotides are TGTGCCAGCAGCATACCAGACGGCCGAAACACTGAAGCTTTC.